This record concerns one T cell receptor beta chain sequence. Its specificity is not known. This specimen belongs to a study of long-term antiretroviral therapy in people with HIV. On the study more broadly: In the earliest collections, sampling predates the 2015 immediate-ART recommendation by about a decade. Regarding the study as a whole: Patients on ART gained diversity, which nonetheless stayed below transplant donor controls.

The CDR3 runs 15 residues. Germline CDR1 reads MNHNS; CDR2 reads SASEGT. V was trimmed by 4 bases and J by 0 bases, leaving 7 bases between them. The immunoSEQ assay was v3.0, run at survey level. Generated by immunoSEQ multiplex PCR, the TCRdb table keeps only in-frame clones and is missing some. The sample yields under 30,000 clones, about 96% seen once. V is TRBV6-1 and J is TRBJ2-6; no definite D call. The material was unsorted PBMCs, obtained 6 to 6.5 years after starting antiretroviral therapy. The TCR sequence derives from a man aged 30 to 39 with HIV. The chain's CDR3 is CASSATYSGANVLTF. DNA of the CDR3: TGTGCCAGCAGTGCGACTTACTCTGGGGCCAACGTCCTGACTTTC.